This T cell receptor beta chain was identified in a study of radiotherapy plus CTLA-4 blockade in lung cancer. Germline CDR1 MDHEN, CDR2 SYDVKM. CDR3 size: 18 residues. J was trimmed by 2 bases and V by 4 bases; bases with no gene match: 14. Generated by immunoSEQ multiplex PCR, the TCRdb table keeps only in-frame clones and is missing some. The data hold tens of thousands of clones, with approximately 86% observed a single time. This chain links TRBV28 with TRBJ2-4, with 7 nucleotides matching TRBD2. This TCR was recovered from a human donor with non-small cell lung cancer who had stable disease on radiotherapy plus ipilimumab. Source: peripheral blood, taken from a patient treated with radiotherapy plus ipilimumab. CDR3 coding DNA: TGTGCCAGCAGTTCAGCAGGGATGGGAGGGGTAACCAAAAACATTCAGTACTTC. Translated, it gives CASSSAGMGGVTKNIQYF.